Listed below are T cell receptor beta chains from one sample, sequenced in a study of blood T cell repertoires in COVID-19. The table came from immunoSEQ multiplex PCR; TCRdb's copy has only in-frame clones and leaves some out. The sample lists 110,000 to 150,000 clones, 60% to 85% occurring once. Material for sequencing was peripheral blood. Receptors were obtained from a man aged 45 to 65 with active or convalescent COVID-19. Each CDR3 is given with its conserved first and last residue.

v_call	j_call	cdr3_aa
TRBV6-5	TRBJ2-7	CASKTDGTYEQYF
TRBV2	TRBJ2-1	CASSLGLYNEQFF
TRBV2	TRBJ2-2	CASGLDSTGELFF
TRBV19	TRBJ2-7	CASSIVGSSYEQYF
TRBV14	TRBJ2-5	CASSPVLAGLQETQYF
TRBV23-1	TRBJ2-1	CASRRLGLAVPYSYNEQFF
TRBV7-9	TRBJ1-2	CASSLGTGVRGYTF
TRBV9	TRBJ2-3	CASSPLGLAGVPDTQYF
TRBV28	TRBJ1-2	CASSSGWTGDVYTF
TRBV2	TRBJ2-2	CASSELAGGDTGELFF
TRBV24-1	TRBJ2-2	CATRTGAGELFF
TRBV9	TRBJ2-1	CASSHRENEQFF
TRBV5-1	TRBJ2-7	CASSYVGGSSYEQYF
TRBV9	TRBJ1-2	CASSVGGGGNYGYTF
TRBV10-2	TRBJ2-7	CASRSGRETYEQYF
TRBV13	TRBJ2-1	CASSPGTRGSNEQFF
TRBV10-3	TRBJ2-7	CAISEFGLAGEAYEQYF
TRBV20-1	TRBJ2-4	CSAGGHWPSYF
TRBV4-2	TRBJ2-1	CASSQDPTSGRIYEQFF
TRBV19	TRBJ2-7	CASSIRGASGQGARSYEQYF
TRBV29-1	TRBJ2-1	CSVDGLALLQLNEQFF
TRBV19	TRBJ1-5	CASRGRNQPQHF
TRBV3-1/TRBV3-2	TRBJ2-3	CASSQRGTGGFLGTDTQYF
TRBV5-1	TRBJ1-1	CASSLGQGSTEAFF
TRBV10-3	TRBJ2-2	CAISAGLAGPNTGELFF
TRBV6-1	TRBJ1-5	CASSVGQGPLGGGEHF
TRBV6-4	TRBJ1-5	CASSDSIPERGNQPQHF
TRBV15	TRBJ2-7	CATSRHLAGAYEQYF
TRBV7-9	TRBJ1-1	CASSHRSTEAFF
TRBV5-1	TRBJ2-1	CASSLDYRTNNEQFF
TRBV5-1	TRBJ1-4	CASKTDGYGEKLFF
TRBV11-2	TRBJ2-2	CASSFLAVNTGELFF
TRBV27	TRBJ1-2	CASRVSVSNYGYTF
TRBV2	TRBJ2-6	CASRVQPVGLSGANVLTF
TRBV7-8	TRBJ2-7	CASSSPRREGPYEQYF
TRBV13	TRBJ2-2	CASRGQANTGELFF
TRBV2	TRBJ2-7	CASRSAGGRKYF
TRBV28	TRBJ1-6	CASRLRVASNNSPLHF
TRBV28	TRBJ1-4	CASSLFTGNEKLFF
TRBV28	TRBJ1-3	CASGFSSGNTIYF
TRBV19	TRBJ2-7	CASSSTGDYEQYF
TRBV11-2	TRBJ2-7	CASSSSRGTSGRYEQYF
TRBV2	TRBJ2-5	CASSEARGAETQYF
TRBV4-1	TRBJ2-3	CASSQDIGLEDTDTQYF
TRBV7-8	TRBJ1-5	CASSYDRSSQPQHF
TRBV27	TRBJ2-7	CASSLREGLAGDEQYF
TRBV3-1/TRBV3-2	TRBJ1-1	CASSQGGGGNTEAFF
TRBV11-2	TRBJ1-1	CASSITSREGYEAFF
TRBV18	TRBJ2-7	CASSPPLSGPYEQYF
TRBV3-1/TRBV3-2	TRBJ2-1	CASSQISENEQFF
TRBV7-9	TRBJ2-7	CASTLLLAGHYEQYF
TRBV29-1	TRBJ1-4	CSAGTGEEKLFF
TRBV19	TRBJ2-1	CASSPTGVREQFF
TRBV27	TRBJ1-6	CASSPPWGGSYNSPLHF
TRBV5-1	TRBJ2-1	CASSLDGSWEGDEQFF
TRBV4-1	TRBJ1-2	CASSQEVALNYGYTF